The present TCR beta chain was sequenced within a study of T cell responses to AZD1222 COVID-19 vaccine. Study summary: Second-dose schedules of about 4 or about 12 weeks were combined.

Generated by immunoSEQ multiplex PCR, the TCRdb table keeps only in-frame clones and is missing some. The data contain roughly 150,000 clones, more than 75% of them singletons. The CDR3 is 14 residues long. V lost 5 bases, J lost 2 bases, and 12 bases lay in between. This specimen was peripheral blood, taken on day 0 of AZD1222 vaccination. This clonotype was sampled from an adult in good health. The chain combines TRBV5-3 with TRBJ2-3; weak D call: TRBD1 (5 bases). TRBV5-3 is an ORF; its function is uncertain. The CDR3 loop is CARREKGLTDTQYF. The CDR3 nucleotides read TGTGCCAGAAGGGAGAAGGGGCTCACAGATACGCAGTATTTT.